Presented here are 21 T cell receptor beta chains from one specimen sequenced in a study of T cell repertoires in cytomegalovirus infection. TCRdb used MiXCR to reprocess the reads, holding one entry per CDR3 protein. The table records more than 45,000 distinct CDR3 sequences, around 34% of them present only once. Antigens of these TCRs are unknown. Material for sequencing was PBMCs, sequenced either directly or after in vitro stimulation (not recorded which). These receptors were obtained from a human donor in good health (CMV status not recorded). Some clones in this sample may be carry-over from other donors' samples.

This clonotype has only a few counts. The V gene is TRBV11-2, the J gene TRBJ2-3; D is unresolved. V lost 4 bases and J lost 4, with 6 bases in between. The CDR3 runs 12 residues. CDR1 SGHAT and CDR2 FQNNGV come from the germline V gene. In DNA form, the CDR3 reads TGTGCCAGCAGCTATCCGGCAGATACGCAGTATTTT. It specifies CASSYPADTQYF.

CDR3 coding DNA: TGTGCCAGCAGCTCCCAACAACAGCGGGGAGAGACCCAGTACTTC. Translating gives CASSSQQQRGETQYF. The chain couples TRBV7-2 to TRBJ2-5, with 7 bases matching TRBD2. Germline assignment: CDR1 SGHTA and CDR2 FQGNSA. The CDR3 extends over 15 amino acids. With 4 bases clipped from V and 4 bases from J, the junction kept 9 bases outside the gene matches. Based on the CDR3 plus reference TRBV7-2 and TRBJ2-5, the full variable domain is GAGVSQSPSNKVTEKGKDVELRCDPISGHTALYWYRQSLGQGLEFLIYFQGNSAPDKSGLPSDRFSAERTGGSVSTLTIQRTQQEDSAVYLCASSSQQQRGETQYFGPGTRLLVL.

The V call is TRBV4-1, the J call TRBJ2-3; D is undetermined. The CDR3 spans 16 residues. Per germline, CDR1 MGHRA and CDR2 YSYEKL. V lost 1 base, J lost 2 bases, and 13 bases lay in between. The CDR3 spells CASSQAIGSYTDTQYF. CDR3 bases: TGCGCCAGCAGCCAAGCGATAGGATCGTACACAGATACGCAGTATTTT.

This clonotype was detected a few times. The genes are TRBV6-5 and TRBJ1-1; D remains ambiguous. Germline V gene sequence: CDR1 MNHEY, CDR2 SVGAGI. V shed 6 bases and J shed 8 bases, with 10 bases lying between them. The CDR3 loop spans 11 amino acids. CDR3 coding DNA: TGTGCCAGCAGCCCCGGGTTGGAAGCTTTCTTT. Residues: CASSPGLEAFF.

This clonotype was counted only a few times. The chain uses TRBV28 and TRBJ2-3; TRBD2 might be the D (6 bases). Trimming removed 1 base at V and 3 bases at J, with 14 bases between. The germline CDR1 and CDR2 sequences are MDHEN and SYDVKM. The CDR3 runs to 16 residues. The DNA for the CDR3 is TGTGCCAGCAGTTTATTCCGGGCCGGAGGGACAGATACGCAGTATTTT. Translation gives CASSLFRAGGTDTQYF.

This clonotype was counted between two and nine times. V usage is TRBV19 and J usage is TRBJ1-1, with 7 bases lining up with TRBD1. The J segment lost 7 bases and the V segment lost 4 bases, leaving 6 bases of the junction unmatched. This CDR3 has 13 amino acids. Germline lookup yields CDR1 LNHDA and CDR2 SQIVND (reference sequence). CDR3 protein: CASSSEGAHEAFF. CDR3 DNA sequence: TGTGCCAGTAGTAGCGAGGGGGCCCATGAAGCTTTCTTT.

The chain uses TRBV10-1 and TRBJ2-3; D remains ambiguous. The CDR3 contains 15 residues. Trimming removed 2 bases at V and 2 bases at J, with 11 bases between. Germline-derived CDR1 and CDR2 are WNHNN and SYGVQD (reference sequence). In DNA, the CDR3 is TGCGCCAGCAGTGAGAGGTATAGGGACACAGATACGCAGTATTTT. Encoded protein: CASSERYRDTDTQYF.

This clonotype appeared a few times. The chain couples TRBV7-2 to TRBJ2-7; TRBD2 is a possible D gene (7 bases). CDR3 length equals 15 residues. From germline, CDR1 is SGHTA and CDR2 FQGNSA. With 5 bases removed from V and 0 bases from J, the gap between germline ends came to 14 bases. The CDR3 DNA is TGTGCCAGCAGCCCCCGCGGGGGCGTCTCCTACGAGCAGTACTTC. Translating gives CASSPRGGVSYEQYF.

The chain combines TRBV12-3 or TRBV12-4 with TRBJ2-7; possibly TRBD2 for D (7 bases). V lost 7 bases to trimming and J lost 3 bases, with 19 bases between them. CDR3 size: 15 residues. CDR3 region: CASTPAGASGYEQYF. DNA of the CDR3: TGTGCCAGCACTCCGGCGGGGGCCTCGGGCTACGAGCAGTACTTC.

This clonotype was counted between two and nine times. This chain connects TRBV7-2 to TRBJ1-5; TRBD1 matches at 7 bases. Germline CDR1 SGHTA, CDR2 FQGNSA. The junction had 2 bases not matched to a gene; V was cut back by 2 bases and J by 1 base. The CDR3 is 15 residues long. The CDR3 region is CASSLNRGSNQPQHF. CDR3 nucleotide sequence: TGTGCCAGCAGCTTAAACAGGGGAAGCAATCAGCCCCAGCATTTT.

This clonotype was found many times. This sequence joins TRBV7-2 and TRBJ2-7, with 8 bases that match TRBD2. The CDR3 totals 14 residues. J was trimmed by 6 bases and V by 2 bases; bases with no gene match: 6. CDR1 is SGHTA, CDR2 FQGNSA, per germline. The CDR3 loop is CASSLLAGGSEQYF. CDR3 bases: TGTGCCAGCAGCTTATTGGCGGGAGGTAGCGAGCAGTACTTC.

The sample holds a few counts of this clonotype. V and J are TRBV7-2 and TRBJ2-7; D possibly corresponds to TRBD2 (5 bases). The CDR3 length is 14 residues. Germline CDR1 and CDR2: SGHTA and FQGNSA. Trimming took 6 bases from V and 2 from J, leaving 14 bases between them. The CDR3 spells CASSFFAGAYEQYF. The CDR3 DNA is TGTGCCAGCAGTTTTTTTGCCGGGGCCTACGAGCAGTACTTC.

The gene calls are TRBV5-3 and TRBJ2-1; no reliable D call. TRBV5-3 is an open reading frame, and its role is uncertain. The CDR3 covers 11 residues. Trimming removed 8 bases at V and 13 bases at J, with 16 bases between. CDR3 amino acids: CASSLLDVQFF. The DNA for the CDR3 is TGTGCCAGCAGCCTCCTGGACGTCCAGTTCTTC.

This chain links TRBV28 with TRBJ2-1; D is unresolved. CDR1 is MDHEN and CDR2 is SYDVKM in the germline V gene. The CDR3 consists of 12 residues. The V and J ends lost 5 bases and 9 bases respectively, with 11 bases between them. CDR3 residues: CASSIQVGEQFF. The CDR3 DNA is TGTGCCAGCAGTATCCAAGTAGGTGAGCAGTTCTTC.

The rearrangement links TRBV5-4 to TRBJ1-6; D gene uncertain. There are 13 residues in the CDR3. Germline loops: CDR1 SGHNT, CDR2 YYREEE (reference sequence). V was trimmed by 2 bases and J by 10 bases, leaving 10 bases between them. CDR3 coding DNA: TGTGCCAGCAGCTTTGGCGGAGGGTCACCCCTCCACTTT. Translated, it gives CASSFGGGSPLHF.

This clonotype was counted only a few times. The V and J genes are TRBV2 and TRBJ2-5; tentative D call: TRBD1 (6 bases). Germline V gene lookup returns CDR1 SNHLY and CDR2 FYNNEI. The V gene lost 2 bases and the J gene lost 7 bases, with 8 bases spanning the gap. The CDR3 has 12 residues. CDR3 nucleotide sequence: TGTGCCAGCAGTGAACAGGGGTGGACCCAGTACTTC. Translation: CASSEQGWTQYF.

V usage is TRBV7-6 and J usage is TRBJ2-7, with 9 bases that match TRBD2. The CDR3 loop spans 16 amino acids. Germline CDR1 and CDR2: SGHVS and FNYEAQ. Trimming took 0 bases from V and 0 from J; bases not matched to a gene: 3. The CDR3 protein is CASSLAERGASYEQYF. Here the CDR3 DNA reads TGTGCCAGCAGCTTAGCAGAGCGGGGGGCCTCCTACGAGCAGTACTTC.

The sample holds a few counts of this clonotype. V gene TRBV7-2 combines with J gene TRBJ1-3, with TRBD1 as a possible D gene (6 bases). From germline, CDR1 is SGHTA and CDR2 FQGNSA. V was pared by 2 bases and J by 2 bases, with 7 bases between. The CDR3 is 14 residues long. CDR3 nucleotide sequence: TGTGCCAGCAGCTTAAACAGGGCTGGAAACACCATATATTTT. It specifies CASSLNRAGNTIYF.

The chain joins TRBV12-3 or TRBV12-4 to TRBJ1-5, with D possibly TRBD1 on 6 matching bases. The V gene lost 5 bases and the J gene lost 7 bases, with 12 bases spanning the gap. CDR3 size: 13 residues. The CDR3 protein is CASSTQGRQPQHF. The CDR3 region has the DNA TGTGCCAGCAGTACCCAGGGGCGGCAGCCCCAGCATTTT.

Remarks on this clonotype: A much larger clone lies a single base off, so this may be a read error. CDR3 sequence: CASSLVGREGPYEQYF. DNA of the CDR3: TGTGCCAGCAGCTTAGTTGGCAGGGAAGGGCCCTACGAGCAGTACTTC. V usage is TRBV7-2 and J usage is TRBJ2-7; D is perhaps TRBD1 (5 bases). The CDR3 runs to 16 residues. Germline V gene lookup returns CDR1 SGHTA and CDR2 FQGNSA. The V gene lost 1 base and the J gene lost 2 bases, with 15 bases spanning the gap.

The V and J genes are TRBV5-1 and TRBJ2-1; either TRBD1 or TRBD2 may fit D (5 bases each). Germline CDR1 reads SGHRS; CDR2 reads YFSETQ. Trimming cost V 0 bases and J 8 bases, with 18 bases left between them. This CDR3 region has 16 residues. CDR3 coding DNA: TGCGCCAGCAGCTTGGTTGGGACGGTGGGTATAGATGAGCAGTTCTTC. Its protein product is CASSLVGTVGIDEQFF.